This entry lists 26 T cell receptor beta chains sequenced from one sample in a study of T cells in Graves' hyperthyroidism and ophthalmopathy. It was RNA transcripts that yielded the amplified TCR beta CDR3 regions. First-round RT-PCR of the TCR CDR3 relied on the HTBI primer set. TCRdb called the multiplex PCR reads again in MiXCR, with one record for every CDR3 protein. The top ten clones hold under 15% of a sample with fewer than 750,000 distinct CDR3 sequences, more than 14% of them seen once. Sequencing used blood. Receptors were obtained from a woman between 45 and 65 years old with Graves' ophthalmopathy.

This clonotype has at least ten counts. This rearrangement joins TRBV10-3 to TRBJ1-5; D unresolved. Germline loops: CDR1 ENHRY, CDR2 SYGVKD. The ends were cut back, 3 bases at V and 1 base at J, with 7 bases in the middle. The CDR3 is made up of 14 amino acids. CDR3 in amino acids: CAISDQSSNQPQHF. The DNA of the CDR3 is TGTGCCATCAGTGATCAGTCAAGCAATCAGCCCCAGCATTTT.

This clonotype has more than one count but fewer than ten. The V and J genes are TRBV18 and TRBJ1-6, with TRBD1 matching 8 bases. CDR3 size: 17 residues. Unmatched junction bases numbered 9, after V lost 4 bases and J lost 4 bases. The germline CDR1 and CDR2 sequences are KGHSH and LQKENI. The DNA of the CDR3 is TGTGCCAGCTCACGCGAATTCACAGGGGGTTATAATTCACCCCTCCACTTT. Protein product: CASSREFTGGYNSPLHF.

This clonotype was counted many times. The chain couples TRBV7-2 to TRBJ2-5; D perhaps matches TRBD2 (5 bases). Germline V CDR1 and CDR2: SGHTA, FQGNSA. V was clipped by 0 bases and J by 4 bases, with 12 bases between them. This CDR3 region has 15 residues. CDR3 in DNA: TGTGCCAGCAGCTTAGCACTCGGGAAGAGAGAGACCCAGTACTTC. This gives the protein CASSLALGKRETQYF.

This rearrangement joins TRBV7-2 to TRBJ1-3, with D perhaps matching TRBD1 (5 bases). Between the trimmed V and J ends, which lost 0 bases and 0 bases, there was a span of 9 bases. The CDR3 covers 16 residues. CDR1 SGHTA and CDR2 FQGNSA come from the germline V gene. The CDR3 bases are TGTGCCAGCAGCTTAGCTTGGGGGGGCTCTGGAAACACCATATATTTT. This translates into CASSLAWGGSGNTIYF.

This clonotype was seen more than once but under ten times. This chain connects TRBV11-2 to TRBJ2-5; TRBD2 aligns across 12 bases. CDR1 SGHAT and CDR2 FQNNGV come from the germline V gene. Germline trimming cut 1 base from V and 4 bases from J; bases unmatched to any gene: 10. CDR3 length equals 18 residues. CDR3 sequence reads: CASSLVLRLAGGGETQYF. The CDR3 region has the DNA TGTGCCAGCAGCTTAGTTTTGCGGCTAGCGGGAGGGGGAGAGACCCAGTACTTC.

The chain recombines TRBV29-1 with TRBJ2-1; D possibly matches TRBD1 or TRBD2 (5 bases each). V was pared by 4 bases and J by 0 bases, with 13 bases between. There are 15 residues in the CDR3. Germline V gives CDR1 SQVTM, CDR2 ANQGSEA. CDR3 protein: CSVGGWRSSYNEQFF. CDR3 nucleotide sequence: TGCAGCGTTGGGGGGTGGAGGAGCTCCTACAATGAGCAGTTCTTC.

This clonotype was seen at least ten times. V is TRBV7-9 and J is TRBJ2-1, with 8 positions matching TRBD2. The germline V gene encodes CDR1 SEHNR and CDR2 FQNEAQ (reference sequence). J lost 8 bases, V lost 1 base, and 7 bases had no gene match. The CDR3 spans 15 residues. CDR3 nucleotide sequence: TGTGCCAGCAGCTTAGTTCAGCGGGAGCGGGATGAGCAGTTCTTC. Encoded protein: CASSLVQRERDEQFF.

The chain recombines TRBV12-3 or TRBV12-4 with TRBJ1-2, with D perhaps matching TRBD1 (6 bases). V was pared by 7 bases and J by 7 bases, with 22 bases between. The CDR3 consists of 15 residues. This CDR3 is CASTQSLGVGGGYTF. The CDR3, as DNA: TGTGCCAGCACCCAGTCTCTGGGGGTAGGGGGTGGCTACACCTTC.

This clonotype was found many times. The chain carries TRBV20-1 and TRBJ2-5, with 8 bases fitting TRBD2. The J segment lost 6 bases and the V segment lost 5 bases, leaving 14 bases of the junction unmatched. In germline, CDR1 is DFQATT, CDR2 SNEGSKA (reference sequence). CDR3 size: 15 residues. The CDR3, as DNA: TGCAGTGCTCCTTCCCATAGCGGGAATACGAAGACCCAGTACTTC. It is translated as CSAPSHSGNTKTQYF.

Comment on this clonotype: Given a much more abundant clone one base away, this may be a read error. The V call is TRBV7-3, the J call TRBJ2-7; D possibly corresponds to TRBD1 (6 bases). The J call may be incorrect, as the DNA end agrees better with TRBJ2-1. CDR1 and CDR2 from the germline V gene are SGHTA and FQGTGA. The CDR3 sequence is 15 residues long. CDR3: CASSSGRGGSYEQFF. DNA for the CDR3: TGTGCCAGCAGCTCTGGCAGGGGCGGATCCTACGAGCAGTTCTTC.

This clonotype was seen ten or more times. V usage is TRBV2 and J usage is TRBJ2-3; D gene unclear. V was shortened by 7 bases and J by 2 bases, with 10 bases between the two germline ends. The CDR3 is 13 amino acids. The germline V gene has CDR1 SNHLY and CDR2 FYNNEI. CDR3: CASTTTFTDTQYF. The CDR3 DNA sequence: TGTGCCAGCACTACGACTTTCACAGATACGCAGTATTTT.

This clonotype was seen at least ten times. The CDR3 DNA reads TGTGCCAGCAGTCGACAGGGCCGACTAGCCAAAAACATTCAGTACTTC. This sequence encodes CASSRQGRLAKNIQYF. V is TRBV28 and J is TRBJ2-4; TRBD1 aligns across 7 bases. CDR1 and CDR2 (germline): MDHEN, SYDVKM. This CDR3 has 16 amino acids. The V gene end was trimmed by 5 bases and the J gene end by 0 bases; junction bases not matched to a gene: 7.

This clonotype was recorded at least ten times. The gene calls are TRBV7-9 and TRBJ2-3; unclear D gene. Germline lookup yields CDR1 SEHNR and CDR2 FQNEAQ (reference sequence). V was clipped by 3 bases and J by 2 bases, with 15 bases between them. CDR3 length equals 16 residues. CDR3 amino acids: CASSFFIASNTDTQYF. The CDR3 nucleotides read TGTGCCAGCAGCTTTTTTATCGCCAGTAACACAGATACGCAGTATTTT. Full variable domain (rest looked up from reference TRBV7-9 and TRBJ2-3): DTGVSQNPRHKITKRGQNVTFRCDPISEHNRLYWYRQTLGQGPEFLTYFQNEAQLEKSRLLSDRFSAERPKGSFSTLEIQRTEQGDSAMYLCASSFFIASNTDTQYFGPGTRLTVL.

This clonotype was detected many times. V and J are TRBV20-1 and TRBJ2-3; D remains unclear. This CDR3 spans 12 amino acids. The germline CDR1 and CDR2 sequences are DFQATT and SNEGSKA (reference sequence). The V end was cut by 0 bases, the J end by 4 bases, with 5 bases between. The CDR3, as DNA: TGCAGTGCTAGAGAACATGCAGATACGCAGTATTTT. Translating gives CSAREHADTQYF.

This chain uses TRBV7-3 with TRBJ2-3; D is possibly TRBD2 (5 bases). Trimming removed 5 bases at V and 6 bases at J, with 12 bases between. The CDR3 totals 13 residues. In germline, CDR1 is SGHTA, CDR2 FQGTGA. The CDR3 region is CASSQQQRDTQYF. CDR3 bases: TGTGCCAGCAGCCAACAGCAGCGGGATACGCAGTATTTT.

DNA of the CDR3: TGTGCCAGCAGCTTAGTGCGGGATGGGACCCAGTACTTC. This gives the protein CASSLVRDGTQYF. The chain combines TRBV11-2 with TRBJ2-5; tentative D call: TRBD2 (6 bases). Germline V lookup: CDR1 SGHAT, CDR2 FQNNGV. With 1 base removed from V and 7 bases from J, the gap between germline ends came to 10 bases. The CDR3 runs to 13 residues.

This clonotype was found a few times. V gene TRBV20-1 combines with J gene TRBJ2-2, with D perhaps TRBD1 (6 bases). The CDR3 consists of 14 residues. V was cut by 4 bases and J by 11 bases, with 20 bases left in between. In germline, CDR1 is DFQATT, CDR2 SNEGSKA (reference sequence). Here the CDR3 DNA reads TGCAGTGCTAAAAAACAGGGTTTAGACTCCGAGCTGTTTTTT. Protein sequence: CSAKKQGLDSELFF.

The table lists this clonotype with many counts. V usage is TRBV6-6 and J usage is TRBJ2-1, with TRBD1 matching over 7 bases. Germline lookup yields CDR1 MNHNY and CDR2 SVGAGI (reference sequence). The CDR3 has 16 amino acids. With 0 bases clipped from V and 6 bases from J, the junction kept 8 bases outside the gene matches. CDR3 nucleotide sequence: TGTGCCAGCAGTTACTCCATGGGACAGTTGGTCAATGAGCAGTTCTTC. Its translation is CASSYSMGQLVNEQFF.

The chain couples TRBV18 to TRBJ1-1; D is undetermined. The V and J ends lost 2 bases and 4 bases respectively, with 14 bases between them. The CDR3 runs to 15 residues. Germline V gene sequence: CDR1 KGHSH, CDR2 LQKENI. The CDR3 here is CASSPGTGSGTEAFF. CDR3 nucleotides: TGTGCCAGCTCACCAGGAACGGGGTCGGGCACTGAAGCTTTCTTT.

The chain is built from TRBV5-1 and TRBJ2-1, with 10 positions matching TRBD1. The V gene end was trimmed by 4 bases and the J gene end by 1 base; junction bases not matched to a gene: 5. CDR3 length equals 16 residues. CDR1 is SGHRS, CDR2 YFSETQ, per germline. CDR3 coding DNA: TGCGCCAGCAGCCTGGACAGGGGGAGGTCCTACAATGAGCAGTTCTTC. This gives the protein CASSLDRGRSYNEQFF.

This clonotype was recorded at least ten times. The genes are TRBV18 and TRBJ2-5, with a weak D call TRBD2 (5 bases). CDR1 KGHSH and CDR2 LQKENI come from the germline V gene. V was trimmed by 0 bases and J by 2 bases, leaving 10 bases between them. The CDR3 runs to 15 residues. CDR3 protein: CASSPPSTGQETQYF. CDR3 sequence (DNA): TGTGCCAGCTCACCACCGTCGACGGGACAAGAGACCCAGTACTTC.

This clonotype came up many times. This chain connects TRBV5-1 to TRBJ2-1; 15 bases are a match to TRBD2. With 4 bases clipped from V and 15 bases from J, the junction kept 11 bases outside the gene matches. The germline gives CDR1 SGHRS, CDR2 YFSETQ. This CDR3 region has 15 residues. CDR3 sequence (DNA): TGCGCCAGCAGCACGGGACTAGCGGGAGGCGTGAGGGTGTTCTTC. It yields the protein CASSTGLAGGVRVFF.

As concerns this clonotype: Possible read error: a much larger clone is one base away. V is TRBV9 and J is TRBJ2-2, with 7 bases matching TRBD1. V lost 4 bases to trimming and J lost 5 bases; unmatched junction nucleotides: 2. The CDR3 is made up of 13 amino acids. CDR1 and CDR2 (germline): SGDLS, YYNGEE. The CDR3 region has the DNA TGTGCCAGCAGCCAGACAGGGACCGGGGAGCTGTTTTTT. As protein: CASSQTGTGELFF.

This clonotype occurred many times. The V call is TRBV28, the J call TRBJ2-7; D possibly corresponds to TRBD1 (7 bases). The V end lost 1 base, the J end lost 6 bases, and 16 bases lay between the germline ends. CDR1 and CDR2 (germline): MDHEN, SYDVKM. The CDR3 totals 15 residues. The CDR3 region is CASSLSGQGGVEQYF. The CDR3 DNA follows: TGTGCCAGCAGTTTATCAGGGCAGGGGGGAGTCGAGCAGTACTTC.

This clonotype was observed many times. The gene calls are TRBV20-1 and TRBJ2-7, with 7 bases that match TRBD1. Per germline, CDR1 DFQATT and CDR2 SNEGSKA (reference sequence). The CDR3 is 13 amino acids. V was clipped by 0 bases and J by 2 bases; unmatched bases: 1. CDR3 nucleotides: TGCAGTGCTAGAGATGACAGGGCCTACGAGCAGTACTTC. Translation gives CSARDDRAYEQYF.

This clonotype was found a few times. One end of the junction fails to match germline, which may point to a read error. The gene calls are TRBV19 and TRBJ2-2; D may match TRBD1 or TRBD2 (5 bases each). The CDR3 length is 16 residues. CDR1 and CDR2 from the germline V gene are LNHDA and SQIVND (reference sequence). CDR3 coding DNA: TGTGCCAGTAGTATAGGGGGCGTTTCGGTTACCGGGGAGCTGCTTTTT. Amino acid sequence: CASSIGGVSVTGELLF.